This entry is about one TCR beta chain. Clones were sequenced by immunoSEQ multiplex PCR, and TCRdb holds only the in-frame ones, with some missing. The top ten clones hold about 0.25% of a sample with approximately 73,000 clones, 93% of them seen once. This specimen comes from a study of technical replicates of blood from a few donors. The length of the CDR3 is 18 residues. CDR1 and CDR2 (germline): SGHDN, FVKESK. The junction had 16 bases not matched to a gene; V was cut back by 4 bases and J by 5 bases. The sequenced material came from T cells isolated from PBMCs. The receptor's source is a human donor in good health. V gene TRBV14 combines with J gene TRBJ2-7; 11 bases map to TRBD1. Here the CDR3 reads CASSRLGFMGQGVHEQYF. As DNA, the CDR3 is TGTGCCAGCAGCCGCCTAGGGTTTATGGGACAGGGGGTCCACGAGCAGTACTTC.